This TCR beta chain emerged from a study of early T cells in non-severe SARS-CoV-2 infection. General study points: CD4 and private specificities were missed by VDJdb matching, which favored anti-spike CD8 responses.

Researchers attached unique molecular identifiers to individual cDNA molecules. One entry per CDR3 protein results from TCRdb running MiXCR on the 5' RACE reads. The sample holds some 100,000 distinct CDR3 sequences, roughly 14% seen once. This clonotype was seen a handful of times. Its antigen is currently unknown. V shed 4 bases and J shed 1 base, with 12 bases lying between them. CDR1 and CDR2 (germline): SGHNT, YYREEE (reference sequence). The CDR3 length is 15 residues. This rearrangement joins TRBV5-4 to TRBJ2-1; D uncertain. The TCR comes from an adult who was a healthcare worker with PCR-confirmed SARS-CoV-2 infection or an uninfected control (not recorded which). Material for sequencing was whole blood. CDR3 nucleotides: TGTGCCAGCAGCGTAGAGGTTGGATCCTACAATGAGCAGTTCTTC. Translation gives CASSVEVGSYNEQFF.